This T cell receptor (beta chain) is from a study of blood T cell repertoires in COVID-19. About the study: From T cells, B-cell-depleted T cells, or PBMCs came the material, which was cDNA or gDNA.

The CDR3 extends over 15 amino acids. Germline V gene lookup returns CDR1 MDHEN and CDR2 SYDVKM. V was trimmed by 4 bases and J by 10 bases, leaving 22 bases between them. Original processing methods: Reference gene primers were amplified, and this amplification served to estimate nucleated cell counts. The repertoire was sequenced with immunoSEQ multiplex PCR; TCRdb's copy has only in-frame clones and lacks some. V, J and clone size are taken as reported in that table, and D and trimming were inferred from the DNA itself. In the table there are some 140,000 clones, roughly 84% of which are singletons.

The chain uses TRBV28 and TRBJ1-1; the D gene is possibly TRBD1 (6 bases). This TCR was recovered from a man in his sixties with acute or convalescent COVID-19. Sequenced sample: peripheral blood. CDR3 in amino acids: CASSSPMRQALGAFF. The CDR3 bases are TGTGCCAGCAGTTCCCCTATGAGACAGGCATTAGGAGCTTTCTTT.